The 9 T cell receptor beta chains reported below all come from one sample, sequenced in a study of CD8+ T cells in alopecia areata (dated by TCRdb to 2016 to 2019). This specimen's time point label, per the study, means: around 29 days on oral tofacitinib. The meaning of the sample's treatment or condition label: oral pan-JAK inhibitor, 5-10 mg twice daily. The library came from the immunoSEQ multiplex PCR assay. To provide template for TCR sequencing, every sample had RNA extracted and reverse transcribed into cDNA. TCRdb limited this immuneACCESS table to in-frame rearrangements with V and J called. A share of clones is missing; checked studies link under half to unresolved V genes, and the rest is unexplained. The sample includes 120,000 or so clones, with 61% observed a single time. Together, the top ten hold around 5.7% of the sample. This specimen was CD4+ T cells sorted from blood, taken at week 4, from a patient treated with tofacitinib. The receptors shown here come from a human donor with alopecia areata.

The table lists this clone with a few counts. The gene calls are TRBV4-3 and TRBJ2-3; a possible D gene is TRBD2 (6 bases). Looked up from germline, CDR1 is LGHNA and CDR2 is YSLEER. The CDR3 runs 16 residues. The V gene lost 0 bases and the J gene lost 2 bases, with 12 bases spanning the gap. DNA of the CDR3: TGCGCCAGCAGCCAAGACCTCGGGGGAATCACAGATACGCAGTATTTT. Protein sequence: CASSQDLGGITDTQYF.

V usage is TRBV30 and J usage is TRBJ1-1; the D is unclear. Trimming took off 5 bases at V and 1 base at J, with 5 bases between the two ends. The germline V gene encodes CDR1 GTSNPN and CDR2 SVGIG (reference sequence). The CDR3 consists of 11 residues. The DNA for the CDR3 is TGTGCCTGGGGACGGAACACTGAAGCTTTCTTT. Its translation: CAWGRNTEAFF.

The sample holds a few counts of this clone. The chain has TRBV29-1 and TRBJ1-1; D perhaps matches TRBD1 (6 bases). This CDR3 is 13 amino acids long. Germline V gene lookup returns CDR1 SQVTM and CDR2 ANQGSEA. V was cut by 4 bases and J by 3 bases, with 12 bases left in between. The CDR3 here is CSVAQEGDTEAFF. CDR3 nucleotide sequence: TGCAGCGTTGCCCAGGAGGGGGACACTGAAGCTTTCTTT.

The chain recombines TRBV5-8 with TRBJ1-2, with 10 bases lining up with TRBD1. Germline values: CDR1 SGHTS, CDR2 YDEGEE. Losses at the gene ends were 5 bases for V and 4 bases for J; bases not matched to a gene: 8. This CDR3 spans 15 amino acids. CDR3 protein: CASSSVRDRGYGYTF. The CDR3 nucleotides read TGTGCCAGCAGTTCGGTGAGGGACAGGGGCTATGGCTACACCTTC. Full variable domain (remainder filled in from reference TRBV5-8 and TRBJ1-2): EAGVTQSPTHLIKTRGQQATLRCSPISGHTSVYWYQQALGLGLQFLLWYDEGEERNRGNFPPRFSGRQFPNYSSELNVNALELEDSALYLCASSSVRDRGYGYTFGSGTRLTVV.

This clone was recorded a few times. CDR3 coding DNA: TGTGCCACCAGCGCTAACCCCATAAGCTCTGGAAACACCATATATTTT. As protein: CATSANPISSGNTIYF. The V gene is TRBV15, the J gene TRBJ1-3; D is unclear. The CDR3 is made up of 16 amino acids. The germline CDR1 and CDR2 sequences are LNHNV and YYDKDF (reference sequence). V was clipped by 5 bases and J by 0 bases, with 14 bases between them.

This clone was detected only once. The chain combines TRBV5-1 with TRBJ2-5; 8 nucleotides line up with TRBD1. CDR1 and CDR2 (germline): SGHRS, YFSETQ. Trimming took 7 bases from V and 5 from J; bases not matched to a gene: 13. The CDR3 has 15 amino acids. CDR3 in amino acids: CASAGNTGGRETQYF. The CDR3 DNA reads TGCGCCAGCGCGGGGAACACAGGGGGTCGGGAGACCCAGTACTTC.

This clone has a handful of counts. The junction differs from germline at one of its ends, possibly a read error. This chain joins TRBV6-5 and TRBJ1-5, with a weak D call TRBD1 (6 bases). The CDR3 has 14 residues. Per germline, CDR1 MNHEY and CDR2 SVGAGI. The CDR3 DNA reads TGTGCCAGCAGTGACTCCCGGACAGAACAGCCCCAGCATTTT. It encodes CASSDSRTEQPQHF.

This chain connects TRBV6-6 to TRBJ1-3, with a weak D call TRBD1 (5 bases). The CDR3 consists of 15 residues. V lost 7 bases, J lost 0 bases, and 13 bases lay in between. The germline V gene encodes CDR1 MNHNY and CDR2 SVGAGI (reference sequence). CDR3 coding DNA: TGTGCCAGCAAAGATACAGGTTACTCTGGAAACACCATATATTTT. It translates to CASKDTGYSGNTIYF.

This chain links TRBV29-1 with TRBJ2-2, with D possibly being TRBD1 (5 bases). V lost 1 base and J 6 bases, leaving 9 bases between the germline ends. The CDR3 sequence is 13 residues long. Germline CDR1 and CDR2: SQVTM and ANQGSEA. The CDR3 DNA reads as TGCAGCGTTGAAGCGCAGGGATCCGGGGAGCTGTTTTTT. This translates into CSVEAQGSGELFF.